The rows below give T cell receptor beta chains drawn from one sample of a study of patients and donors after allogeneic stem cell transplantation. TCRdb reprocessed the RT-PCR reads with MiXCR, giving one entry per CDR3 protein. This table has 900,000 to 1,000,000 distinct CDR3 sequences, 18% appearing once. Sequencing input: blood, either unsorted or a sorted T cell fraction (not recorded which). The receptors shown here come from a human donor who was either an allogeneic HSCT recipient or a stem cell or donor lymphocyte infusion donor (not recorded which). It is not recorded whose cells these are; they may come from a transplant donor. Each CDR3 is given with its conserved first and last residue. Each record gives: D gene, clone size, J gene, V gene, CDR3 DNA, CDR3 protein. The D gene is left open where the match is weak. Size is omitted from some rows. Given values are once, few, many or a class for expanded clones.

. few TRBJ2-2 TRBV25-1 TGTGCCAGCAGTGAGATTCTTGGAACCGGGGAGCTGTTTTTT CASSEILGTGELFF
. . TRBJ2-7 TRBV20-1 TGCAGTGCTAGAGATGAATCCACGGACGGACGCTACGAGCAGTACTTC CSARDESTDGRYEQYF
. . TRBJ2-7 TRBV7-9 TGTGCCAGCAGCTTGTTCTTTTACGAGCAGTACTTC CASSLFFYEQYF
TRBD1 few TRBJ1-6 TRBV5-1 TGCGCCAGCAGAAGGGGACAGAACTATAATTCACCCCTCCACTTT CASRRGQNYNSPLHF
. . TRBJ2-3 TRBV5-1 TGCGCCAGCAGCTTCCTCGAGAGTACAGATACGCAGTATTTT CASSFLESTDTQYF
. few TRBJ2-7 TRBV5-1 TGCGCCAGCAGCTTTAATGACTACGAGCAGTACTTC CASSFNDYEQYF
. . TRBJ1-3 TRBV6-5 TGTGCCAGCAGTTACCAGGCAGACTCTGGAAACACCATATATTTT CASSYQADSGNTIYF
TRBD1 . TRBJ1-2 TRBV7-2 TGTGCCAGCAGCTTAGAAGGGACAGGGGGCCTCCAAGGTGGCTACACCTTC CASSLEGTGGLQGGYTF
TRBD1 few TRBJ2-7 TRBV20-1 TGCAGTGCTAGAGACCGGGACAGGGCTACCTACGAGCAGTACTTC CSARDRDRATYEQYF
TRBD1 . TRBJ2-3 TRBV4-3 TGCGCCAGCAGCCAAGATCTTAAGGGGGCCTTCGACACAGATACGCAGTATTTT CASSQDLKGAFDTDTQYF
. . TRBJ1-1 TRBV12-3/TRBV12-4 TGTGCCAGCAGTTTAGACAGGGTGGTCTCTGAAGCTTTCTTT CASSLDRVVSEAFF
. once TRBJ2-1 TRBV20-1 TGCAGTGCTAGAGTCCCGGGCGAGCAGTTCTTC CSARVPGEQFF
. . TRBJ2-1 TRBV10-3 TGTGCCATCAGTGGCGACCGCTACAATGAGCAGTTCTTC CAISGDRYNEQFF
. few TRBJ2-5 TRBV6-1 TGTGCCAGCAGATTAGGACTGGGCATGGAGACCCAGTACTTC CASRLGLGMETQYF
. . TRBJ2-3 TRBV20-1 TGCAGTGCTAGAGTCTCCGGACGGAAAGTGGGAGATACGCAGTATTTT CSARVSGRKVGDTQYF
TRBD1 . TRBJ1-1 TRBV7-6 TGTGCCAGCAGCAAAATCAGGGGGCGGGGGGGAATAGAAGCTTTCTTT CASSKIRGRGGIEAFF
. few TRBJ2-5 TRBV12-3/TRBV12-4 TGTGCCAGCAGTCACGACAGAGAAGAGACCCAGTACTTC CASSHDREETQYF
TRBD2 few TRBJ2-1 TRBV12-3/TRBV12-4 TGTGCCAGCAGCAAACTAGCGGGAGCCTACAATGAGCAGTTCTTC CASSKLAGAYNEQFF
TRBD2 . TRBJ2-7 TRBV20-1 TGCAGTGCTAGGCTAGCGGCCACCTACGAGCAGTACTTC CSARLAATYEQYF
. few TRBJ2-7 TRBV20-1 TGCAGTGCTTCGGACACGGAATCCTACGAGCAGTACTTC CSASDTESYEQYF
. . TRBJ1-6 TRBV2 TGTGCCAGCAGTGAAGCGTTCGGGTACCGATCACCCCTCCACTTT CASSEAFGYRSPLHF
. few TRBJ2-1 TRBV7-2 TGTGCCAGCTTCCAATACGGCGGCTCCTACAATGAGCAGTTCTTC CASFQYGGSYNEQFF
TRBD1 . TRBJ2-1 TRBV4-3 TGCGCCAGCAGCCAAGAAGGGACAGGCTCCAATGAGCAGTTCTTC CASSQEGTGSNEQFF
. . TRBJ2-7 TRBV5-6 TGTGCCAGCAGCTTTAATAGGGGGTACCCTTCCTACGAGCAGTACTTC CASSFNRGYPSYEQYF
TRBD2 few TRBJ2-4 TRBV12-3/TRBV12-4 TGTGCCAGCAGCTATCGTAGCGGGAGGGCCCCAGCCAAAAACATTCAGTACTTC CASSYRSGRAPAKNIQYF
. . TRBJ2-2 TRBV5-1 TGCGCCAGCAGCTTGTCTTTGTCGGTGGCCGGGGAGCTGTTTTTT CASSLSLSVAGELFF
. few TRBJ2-7 TRBV6-2/TRBV6-3 TGTGCCAGCAGTTGGATCCGCCGGGACGAGCAGTACTTC CASSWIRRDEQYF
. many TRBJ2-1 TRBV24-1 TGTGCCACCAGTGATCTTAATGAGCAGTTCTTC CATSDLNEQFF
. few TRBJ1-4 TRBV20-1 TGCAGTGCTAGAGATGTCCCCACAACTAATGAAAAACTGTTTTTT CSARDVPTTNEKLFF
TRBD2 many TRBJ2-2 TRBV20-1 TGCAGTGCTCACTGGAGCGGGAGGGGTACCGGGGAGCTGTTTTTT CSAHWSGRGTGELFF
TRBD1 many TRBJ1-2 TRBV12-3/TRBV12-4 TGTGCCAGCAGTTTAGGGCAGGGGGCATATGGCTACACCTTC CASSLGQGAYGYTF
. . TRBJ2-7 TRBV28 TGTGCCAGCCCCCCGCAGGGATGGGTGACCTACGAGCAGTACTTC CASPPQGWVTYEQYF
TRBD1 few TRBJ1-5 TRBV11-2 TGTGCCAGCAGCACTGGGCAGGGGGATAATCAGCCCCAGCATTTT CASSTGQGDNQPQHF
. . TRBJ1-5 TRBV11-1 TGTGCCAGCAGCTTAGTAGGTGGGCAGCGAACTTTTTATAGCAATCAGCCCCAGCATTTT CASSLVGGQRTFYSNQPQHF
. . TRBJ2-5 TRBV6-1 TGTGCCAGCAGCCCCGGACATCCCAGAGGGGAGACCCAGTACTTC CASSPGHPRGETQYF
. few TRBJ2-2 TRBV5-1 TGCGCCAGCAGCTTAAACGGAAGGTCCGGGGAGCTGTTTTTT CASSLNGRSGELFF
. many TRBJ2-7 TRBV20-1 TGCAGCGCTCGCGAGGGCTACGAGCAGTACTTC CSAREGYEQYF
TRBD1 few TRBJ2-1 TRBV11-2 TGTGCCAGCAGCCCGGTAGCTTCGGCTAGGGGGCTGAGGAATGAGCAGTTCTTC CASSPVASARGLRNEQFF
TRBD1 few TRBJ2-1 TRBV5-1 TGCGCCAGCAGTGCCGGGACAGGGAGTGAGCAGTTCTTC CASSAGTGSEQFF
. . TRBJ2-3 TRBV4-1 TGCGCCAGCAGCCAAGAGTCAGCCCGAGCTACGCAGTATTTT CASSQESARATQYF
TRBD1 . TRBJ2-7 TRBV3-1 TGTGCCAGCAGCTCGACCCGGACAGGGAGCTCCTACGAGCAGTACTTC CASSSTRTGSSYEQYF
TRBD1 . TRBJ1-5 TRBV20-1 TGCAGTGCTCAGGGGGGAGGTGGCAATCAGCCCCAGCATTTT CSAQGGGGNQPQHF
. . TRBJ2-7 TRBV7-8 TGTGCCAGCAGCTTAGCTCAGCGGACCTACGAGCAGTACTTC CASSLAQRTYEQYF
. . TRBJ1-5 TRBV7-8 TGTGCCAGCAGCTTATGGGCCGCAGATAGCAATCAGCCCCAGCATTTT CASSLWAADSNQPQHF
. few TRBJ1-6 TRBV27 TGTGCCAGCAGTTTAAGGGCAAGCATCAATTCACCCCTCCACTTT CASSLRASINSPLHF
. . TRBJ1-2 TRBV20-1 TGCAGTGCTAGAGAAAGACAGGCGTCTATTGGCTACACCTTC CSARERQASIGYTF
. . TRBJ2-1 TRBV21-1 TGTGCCAGCAGCACTTGGAATGAGCAGTTCTTC CASSTWNEQFF
TRBD2 . TRBJ2-2 TRBV24-1 TGTGCCACCAGTGATATCGCGGGAGGGTACACCGGGGAGCTGTTTTTT CATSDIAGGYTGELFF
. few TRBJ2-1 TRBV5-1 TGCGCCAGCAGCTTGGCCGAACAGAAGAACAATGAGCAGTTCTTC CASSLAEQKNNEQFF
TRBD1 . TRBJ2-4 TRBV5-5 TGTGCCAGCAGTATGACAGGGCCGAGGGGAAACATTCAGTACTTC CASSMTGPRGNIQYF
TRBD2 few TRBJ2-1 TRBV12-3/TRBV12-4 TGTGCCAGCAGGACGACGGGAGGTTTTTACAATGAGCAGTTCTTC CASRTTGGFYNEQFF
TRBD1 . TRBJ1-2 TRBV5-1 TGCGCCAGCGGCTGGGACAGCAACTATGGCTACACCTTC CASGWDSNYGYTF
TRBD2 . TRBJ2-7 TRBV5-1 TGCGCCAGCAGCTGGGCTAGCGGATCCTACGAGCAGTACTTC CASSWASGSYEQYF
TRBD1 few TRBJ2-1 TRBV5-1 TGCGCCAGCAGATCGGACAGGCCAGCGAGGAGCTCCTACAATGAGCAGTTCTTC CASRSDRPARSSYNEQFF
TRBD2 few TRBJ2-5 TRBV6-2/TRBV6-3 TGTGCCAGCAGCCGAACCACTATAGCGGGAGTTGAGACCCAGTACTTC CASSRTTIAGVETQYF